A selection of T cell receptor beta chains follows, all from one sample in a study of shared clonotypes between healthy human individuals. The data were produced by immunoSEQ multiplex PCR, yet TCRdb's version contains in-frame clones alone and is incomplete. There are under 600,000 clones in the sample; around 81% occur only once, and more than 10% lies in the top ten. Source material: PBMCs. Source of these receptors: a woman aged 40 to 50 in good health. Some clones in this sample may be carry-over from other donors' samples. Both conserved end residues are part of each CDR3. D genes are given only for firm matches. Part of the rows lack a size; the others show once, few, many or a class for expanded clones.

clone size,D gene,J gene,V gene,CDR3 protein,CDR3 DNA
.,.,TRBJ2-3,TRBV7-2,CASSLGTSTDTQYF,TGTGCCAGCAGCTTAGGGACGAGCACAGATACGCAGTATTTT
.,.,TRBJ2-2,TRBV6-1,CASSIRTANTGELFF,TGTGCCAGCAGTATCCGGACTGCGAACACCGGGGAGCTGTTTTTT
.,.,TRBJ2-1,TRBV28,CASSLPLGIFNEQFF,TGTGCCAGCAGCTTGCCCCTGGGGATATTCAATGAGCAGTTCTTC
.,.,TRBJ2-7,TRBV7-9,CASSPEGQLYEQYF,TGTGCCAGCAGCCCGGAGGGACAGCTCTACGAGCAGTACTTC
once,TRBD1,TRBJ2-7,TRBV5-1,CASSSDRGNFYEQYF,TGCGCCAGCAGCTCGGACAGGGGAAACTTCTACGAGCAGTACTTC
once,.,TRBJ2-3,TRBV6-1,CASRGAQGSDTQYF,TGTGCCAGCAGGGGGGCACAGGGATCGGATACGCAGTATTTT
.,TRBD1,TRBJ2-7,TRBV29-1,CSADLTGSYEQYF,TGCAGCGCTGACCTGACAGGGTCCTACGAGCAGTACTTC
.,TRBD1,TRBJ1-2,TRBV28,CASSVPGQGGGYTF,TGTGCCAGCAGTGTTCCGGGACAGGGTGGTGGCTACACCTTC
.,TRBD2,TRBJ2-6,TRBV30,CARAAGGTGANVLTF,TGTGCCCGGGCTGCGGGAGGAACTGGGGCCAACGTCCTGACTTTC
.,.,TRBJ2-1,TRBV5-6,CASSLGDTYNEQFF,TGTGCCAGCAGCTTGGGGGACACCTACAATGAGCAGTTCTTC
.,TRBD2,TRBJ2-1,TRBV7-6,CASSAGLGGDNGQFF,TGTGCCAGCAGCGCGGGACTAGGGGGGGACAATGGGCAGTTCTTC
few,.,TRBJ2-7,TRBV30,CAWSGERLANEQYF,TGTGCCTGGAGTGGGGAAAGGCTGGCCAACGAGCAGTACTTC
.,TRBD1,TRBJ1-1,TRBV7-3,CASSLDRGRFAEAFF,TGTGCCAGCAGCTTGGACAGGGGGCGTTTCGCTGAAGCTTTCTTT
.,.,TRBJ1-5,TRBV19,CASSRSDGSNQPQHF,TGTGCCAGTAGTAGGTCTGACGGTAGCAATCAGCCCCAGCATTTT
.,.,TRBJ2-5,TRBV5-1,CASSLQYTEETQYF,TGCGCCAGCAGCTTGCAGTACACAGAAGAGACCCAGTACTTC
.,.,TRBJ2-1,TRBV13,CASSLGVWWGARRFDNEQFF,TGTGCCAGCAGCTTAGGAGTCTGGTGGGGGGCTCGTCGTTTTGACAATGAGCAGTTCTTC
few,.,TRBJ1-2,TRBV7-2,CASSFPEWQGYYGYTF,TGTGCCAGCAGCTTCCCCGAGTGGCAGGGCTACTATGGCTACACCTTC
.,.,TRBJ2-4,TRBV6-6,CASSYGSGGNIQYF,TGTGCCAGCAGTTACGGGTCAGGGGGGAACATTCAGTACTTC
.,TRBD1,TRBJ1-1,TRBV5-5,CASSLETGRTEAFF,TGTGCCAGCAGCTTGGAGACAGGGAGAACTGAAGCTTTCTTT
many,.,TRBJ2-1,TRBV29-1,CSVEVKVLGDEQFF,TGCAGCGTTGAAGTTAAGGTTCTCGGCGATGAGCAGTTCTTC
.,TRBD1,TRBJ2-2,TRBV7-8,CASSPDRRANTGELFF,TGTGCCAGCAGCCCGGACAGGCGTGCGAACACCGGGGAGCTGTTTTTT
.,.,TRBJ2-3,TRBV15,CATSRAPGTGGWDTQYF,TGTGCCACCAGCAGAGCTCCCGGGACTGGAGGGTGGGATACGCAGTATTTT
.,.,TRBJ2-3,TRBV11-3,CASSATGLDTQYF,TGTGCCAGCAGCGCCACAGGGCTAGATACGCAGTATTTT
.,TRBD2,TRBJ2-3,TRBV28,CASSLEGLAGTSTDTQYF,TGTGCCAGCAGTTTAGAGGGACTAGCGGGGACTAGCACAGATACGCAGTATTTT
.,TRBD2,TRBJ2-1,TRBV30,CAWSSDRTGGGEQFF,TGTGCCTGGAGTTCCGATAGGACGGGAGGGGGTGAGCAGTTCTTC
.,.,TRBJ2-5,TRBV2,CASRVNQETQYF,TGTGCCAGCAGAGTGAACCAAGAGACCCAGTACTTC
.,.,TRBJ2-1,TRBV5-1,CASSLVSSREQFF,TGCGCCAGCAGCTTGGTGTCTAGCAGGGAGCAGTTCTTC
.,TRBD2,TRBJ2-1,TRBV29-1,CSVPWPGRGSYNEQFF,TGCAGCGTCCCATGGCCCGGGAGGGGGTCCTACAATGAGCAGTTCTTC
.,TRBD1,TRBJ2-7,TRBV11-2,CASSPTGQGAYEQYF,TGTGCCAGCAGCCCCACCGGACAGGGGGCCTACGAGCAGTACTTC
.,TRBD1,TRBJ2-2,TRBV6-1,CASSMNRGDTGELFF,TGTGCCAGCAGTATGAACAGGGGGGACACCGGGGAGCTGTTTTTT
once,.,TRBJ2-1,TRBV7-9,CASSLARSSYNEQFF,TGTGCCAGCAGCTTAGCCCGAAGCTCCTACAATGAGCAGTTCTTC
many,TRBD2,TRBJ2-7,TRBV11-2,CASSRTSGSYEQYF,TGTGCCAGCAGCCGGACTAGCGGCTCCTACGAGCAGTACTTC
few,.,TRBJ1-2,TRBV19,CASKLLPGQRGYTF,TGTGCCAGTAAACTTTTGCCAGGCCAACGTGGCTACACCTTC
.,.,TRBJ2-1,TRBV9,CASSVGGSYNEQFF,TGTGCCAGCAGCGTAGGTGGGTCCTACAATGAGCAGTTCTTC
.,.,TRBJ1-2,TRBV4-1,CASSQDWQGIYGHTF,TGCGCCAGCAGCCAAGATTGGCAGGGAATCTATGGCCACACCTTC
.,.,TRBJ2-2,TRBV19,CASSELSAGELFF,TGTGCCAGTAGTGAACTATCAGCCGGGGAGCTGTTTTTT
.,.,TRBJ1-1,TRBV7-3,CASSLTVGGQSEAFF,TGTGCCAGCAGCTTAACCGTCGGGGGGCAAAGTGAAGCTTTCTTT
.,TRBD2,TRBJ2-1,TRBV28,CASSWRGATYNEQFF,TGTGCCAGCAGTTGGCGGGGGGCGACCTACAATGAGCAGTTCTTC
.,.,TRBJ2-1,TRBV29-1,CSVEDRRRSYNEQFF,TGCAGCGTTGAAGATCGCCGTAGGTCCTACAATGAGCAGTTCTTC
.,.,TRBJ2-6,TRBV28,CASSGNSGANVLTF,TGTGCCAGCAGTGGTAACTCTGGGGCCAACGTCCTGACTTTC
.,.,TRBJ2-6,TRBV7-6,CASSLEGRGVRRLSGANVLTF,TGTGCCAGCAGCTTAGAGGGTAGAGGGGTCCGAAGACTCTCTGGGGCCAACGTCCTGACTTTC
once,.,TRBJ1-1,TRBV28,CASPPSPPTAREAFF,TGTGCCAGCCCCCCATCACCCCCGACCGCCCGTGAAGCTTTCTTT
once,TRBD2,TRBJ2-1,TRBV7-9,CASSLAFGAGLSNEQFF,TGTGCCAGCAGCTTAGCGTTTGGAGCGGGACTTTCCAATGAGCAGTTCTTC
.,.,TRBJ2-1,TRBV2,CASLQPGSRNDEQFF,TGTGCCAGCTTACAACCAGGGTCACGGAACGATGAGCAGTTCTTC
.,TRBD2,TRBJ2-1,TRBV28,CASSSPLAGDNNEQFF,TGTGCCAGCAGCAGCCCCCTAGCGGGGGATAATAATGAGCAGTTCTTC
.,.,TRBJ2-1,TRBV7-2,CASSSARPGNEQFF,TGTGCCAGCAGCTCAGCGAGACCCGGAAATGAGCAGTTCTTC
.,TRBD1,TRBJ2-2,TRBV27,CASSFLDRGNTGELFF,TGTGCCAGCAGTTTTCTGGACAGGGGTAACACCGGGGAGCTGTTTTTT